This T cell receptor (beta chain) was sequenced in a study of blood T cell repertoires in COVID-19. Study details: Sites in the United States, Italy and Spain provided acute and convalescent COVID-19 samples.

Generated by immunoSEQ multiplex PCR, the TCRdb table keeps only in-frame clones and is missing some. The sample consists of about 86,000 clones, 87% of them appearing once. CDR1 is SGHAT, CDR2 FQNNGV, per germline. The CDR3 extends over 14 amino acids. Losses at the gene ends were 3 bases for V and 10 bases for J; bases not matched to a gene: 9. This receptor was obtained from a human donor in a cohort sampled during active COVID-19. Sequenced input: peripheral blood. This chain connects TRBV11-2 to TRBJ2-1, with 7 bases fitting TRBD1. In DNA form, the CDR3 reads TGTGCCAGCAGCTTGATGTTAGGGGGCTGGGAGCAGTTCTTC. Its translation: CASSLMLGGWEQFF.